This TCR beta chain was profiled in a study of T cell repertoires in cytomegalovirus infection. On this clonotype: Its antigen is still unknown.

One entry per CDR3 protein, called by TCRdb with MiXCR from the reads. Here the sample spans around 570,000 distinct CDR3 sequences, just under 40% being singletons. Germline V gene data show CDR1 as MNHNS and CDR2 as SASEGT. J lost 2 bases, V lost 5 bases, and 4 bases had no gene match. The CDR3 covers 15 residues. The source material was cultured PBMCs, sampled from culture after CMV antigen stimulation. The TCR originated in a human donor in good health (CMV status not recorded). Some clones in this sample may be carry-over from other donors' samples. This rearrangement joins TRBV6-1 to TRBJ2-1, with 9 bases that match TRBD2. In DNA, the CDR3 is TGTGCCAGCAGTAACCTAGCGGGGACCTACAATGAGCAGTTCTTC. Protein sequence: CASSNLAGTYNEQFF.